The T cell receptor beta chain under discussion was sequenced for a study of human T cells and chemical hapten exposure. Study results and caveats: TCRs at high frequency, those above 1 in 1000, did not change with DPC sensitization.

Extraction yielded total RNA from whole blood (unfractionated). From germline, CDR1 is PRHDT and CDR2 FYEKMQ (reference sequence). With 4 bases removed from V and 7 bases from J, the gap between germline ends came to 8 bases. This CDR3 comprises 12 residues. This clonotype was seen a few times. Its matching antigen is unknown. The library attached unique molecular identifiers to individual cDNA molecules. MiXCR was run by TCRdb on the 5' RACE reads, yielding one entry per CDR3 protein. Altogether more than 75,000 distinct CDR3 sequences are present, less than 20% being singletons, with the ten largest covering 6.8%.

The TCR was taken from a female donor in good health. J is TRBJ2-4 and V is TRBV13, with D maybe TRBD1 (6 bases). The chain's CDR3 is CASSSRGNIQYF. The CDR3 region has the DNA TGTGCCAGCAGCTCTAGGGGGAACATTCAGTACTTC.